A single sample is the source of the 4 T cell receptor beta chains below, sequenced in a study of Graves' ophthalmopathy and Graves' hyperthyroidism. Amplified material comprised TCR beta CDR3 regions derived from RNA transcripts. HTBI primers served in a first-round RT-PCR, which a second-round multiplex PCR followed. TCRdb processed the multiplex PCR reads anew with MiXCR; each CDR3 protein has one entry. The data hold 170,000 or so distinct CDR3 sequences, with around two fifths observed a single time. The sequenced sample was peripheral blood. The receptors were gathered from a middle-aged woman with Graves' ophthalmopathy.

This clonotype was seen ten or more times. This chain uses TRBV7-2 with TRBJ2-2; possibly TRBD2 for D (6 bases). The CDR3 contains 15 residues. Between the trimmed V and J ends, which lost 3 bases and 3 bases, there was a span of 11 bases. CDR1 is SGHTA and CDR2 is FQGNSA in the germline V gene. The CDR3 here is CASSFGGVDTGELFF. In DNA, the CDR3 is TGTGCCAGCAGCTTCGGCGGGGTGGACACCGGGGAGCTGTTTTTT.

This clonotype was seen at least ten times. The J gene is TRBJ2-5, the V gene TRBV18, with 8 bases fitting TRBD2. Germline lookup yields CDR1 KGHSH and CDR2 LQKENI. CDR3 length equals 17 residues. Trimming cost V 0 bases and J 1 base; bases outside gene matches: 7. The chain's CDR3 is CASSPPNGGAFQETQYF. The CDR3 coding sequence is TGTGCCAGCTCACCACCGAACGGGGGGGCCTTCCAAGAGACCCAGTACTTC. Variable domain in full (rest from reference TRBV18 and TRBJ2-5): NAGVMQNPRHLVRRRGQEARLRCSPMKGHSHVYWYRQLPEEGLKFMVYLQKENIIDESGMPKERFSAEFPKEGPSILRIQQVVRGDSAAYFCASSPPNGGAFQETQYFGPGTRLLVL.

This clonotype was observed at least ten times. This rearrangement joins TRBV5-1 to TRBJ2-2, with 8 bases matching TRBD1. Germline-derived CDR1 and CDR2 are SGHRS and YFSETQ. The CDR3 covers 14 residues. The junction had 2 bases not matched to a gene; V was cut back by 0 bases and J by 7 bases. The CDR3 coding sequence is TGCGCCAGCAGCTTGGCAGGACAGGGCGGGGAGCTGTTTTTT. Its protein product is CASSLAGQGGELFF.

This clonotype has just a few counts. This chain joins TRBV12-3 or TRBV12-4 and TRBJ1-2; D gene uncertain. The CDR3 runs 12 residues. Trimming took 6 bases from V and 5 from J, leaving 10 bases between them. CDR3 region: CASSLTGYGYTF. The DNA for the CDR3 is TGTGCCAGCAGCTTGACGGGATATGGCTACACCTTC.